The TCR beta chain under discussion was sequenced for a study of early T cells in non-severe SARS-CoV-2 infection. Trimming pared 4 bases from V and 2 bases from J, leaving 18 bases between. CDR3 length: 16 amino acids. CDR1 and CDR2 (germline): MDHEN, SYDVKM. TCRdb independently ran MiXCR on the 5' RACE reads; one entry per CDR3 protein. Here the sample spans over 85,000 distinct CDR3 sequences, roughly 17% being singletons. The table lists this clonotype with a few counts. V gene TRBV28 combines with J gene TRBJ2-7; D might be TRBD1 or TRBD2, each matching 6 bases. The TCR sequence derives from an adult who was a healthcare worker with PCR-confirmed SARS-CoV-2 infection or an uninfected control (not recorded which). Sequenced: whole blood. CDR3 amino acids: CASSSLGGNGTYEQYF. The CDR3 coding sequence is TGTGCCAGCAGTTCCTTGGGGGGCAATGGCACCTACGAGCAGTACTTC.